This T cell receptor (beta chain) was sequenced during a study of blood T cell repertoires in COVID-19. Using immunoSEQ multiplex PCR, the repertoire was profiled, and TCRdb retains in-frame clones only, with some absent. The sample yields 110,000 or so clones, around 89% seen once. This CDR3 is 17 amino acids long. V lost 2 bases and J lost 7, with 22 bases in between. Germline CDR1 reads SGHDT; CDR2 reads YYEEEE. The V and J genes are TRBV5-6 and TRBJ2-1; TRBD2 might be the D (6 bases). The sequence derives from a woman aged 45-59 years with acute or convalescent COVID-19. Sequencing input: peripheral blood. In DNA, the CDR3 is TGTGCCAGCAGCTTTGCCAAGGCGGGGACCCTACGAAATGAGCAGTTCTTC. Residues: CASSFAKAGTLRNEQFF.